These 7 T cell receptor beta chains were all obtained from the same sample, sequenced in a study of shared clonotypes between healthy human individuals. The assay was immunoSEQ multiplex PCR, and TCRdb's table has in-frame clones only and misses some. The sample holds more than 900,000 clones, approximately 78% seen once. Sequencing was done on a sample of memory CD4+ T cells from PBMCs. Documented subset: CD45RA-negative fraction. Receptors were obtained from a man between 18 and 35 years old in good health. Some clones in this sample may be carry-over from other donors' samples.

This clone appeared a single time. V is TRBV28 and J is TRBJ2-5; D ambiguous. Per germline, CDR1 MDHEN and CDR2 SYDVKM. V gave up 4 bases and J gave up 6 bases, with 9 bases separating them. This CDR3 comprises 12 residues. The CDR3 region is CASSSAPQTQYF. CDR3 nucleotides: TGTGCCAGCAGTTCAGCTCCTCAGACCCAGTACTTC.

This chain uses TRBV9 with TRBJ2-5; 8 nucleotides match TRBD1. V lost 3 bases and J lost 5; bases outside the gene matches: 12. This CDR3 spans 16 amino acids. Germline V gene sequence: CDR1 SGDLS, CDR2 YYNGEE. DNA for the CDR3: TGTGCCAGCAGCGCGTCTACCGGGACAGGCTATGAGACCCAGTACTTC. Its translation is CASSASTGTGYETQYF.

The chain carries TRBV7-2 and TRBJ2-1; 7 positions match TRBD2. The CDR3 sequence is 17 residues long. Trimming at V came to 5 bases and at J to 4 bases, leaving 14 bases not matched to a gene. The germline CDR1 and CDR2 sequences are SGHTA and FQGNSA. CDR3 amino acids: CASSPPVGGSKYNEQFF. Here the CDR3 DNA reads TGTGCCAGCAGCCCCCCGGTGGGCGGGAGTAAATACAATGAGCAGTTCTTC.

V gene TRBV5-1 combines with J gene TRBJ2-4; TRBD2 matches at 9 bases. The length of the CDR3 is 16 residues. The V gene's germline CDR1 is SGHRS and CDR2 YFSETQ. Trimming at V came to 4 bases and at J to 7 bases, leaving 12 bases not matched to a gene. CDR3 sequence (DNA): TGCGCCAGCAGCCAGACTAGCGGACGGGATGGGAACATTCAGTACTTC. It is translated as CASSQTSGRDGNIQYF.

This chain joins TRBV11-2 and TRBJ1-2; tentatively, D is TRBD1 (5 bases). Trimming removed 4 bases from V and 13 bases from J, with 22 bases in between. Germline-derived CDR1 and CDR2 are SGHAT and FQNNGV. The length of the CDR3 is 14 residues. The CDR3 here is CASSSPRDSSKPTF. CDR3 DNA: TGTGCCAGCAGCTCCCCCCGGGACTCATCAAAGCCCACCTTC.

The CDR3 sequence: CASSSGTGSNEQYF. CDR3 DNA: TGTGCCAGCAGCTCCGGGACAGGGTCCAACGAGCAGTACTTC. The chain couples TRBV7-9 to TRBJ2-7, with 9 bases matching TRBD1. Germline trimming cut 4 bases from V and 5 bases from J; bases unmatched to any gene: 6. Germline CDR1 is SEHNR and CDR2 is FQNEAQ (reference sequence). The CDR3 has 14 amino acids.

This clone has only one observation. Different DNA sequences within this sample yield the same CDR3. The rearrangement joins TRBV9 to TRBJ2-1; 9 bases are shared with TRBD2. V was pared by 0 bases and J by 4 bases, with 2 bases of the junction left unmatched. CDR1 SGDLS and CDR2 YYNGEE come from the germline V gene. The CDR3 is 15 residues long. The CDR3 region is CASSVGTSVYNEQFF. The DNA for the CDR3 is TGTGCCAGCAGCGTAGGGACTAGCGTGTACAATGAGCAGTTCTTC.